Following are 13 T cell receptor beta chains from one sample sequenced in a study of T cells in Graves' hyperthyroidism and ophthalmopathy. The TCR beta CDR3 regions underwent amplification using RNA transcripts as the source. First-round RT-PCR with HTBI primers amplified the TCR CDR3 region. A single record per CDR3 protein comes from TCRdb applying MiXCR to the multiplex PCR reads. Here the sample spans 550,000 to 650,000 distinct CDR3 sequences, approximately 15% being singletons. The specimen was blood. The receptors here all came from a woman in her thirties or forties with Graves' hyperthyroidism.

The table lists this clonotype with many counts. The chain employs TRBV2 and TRBJ1-1; TRBD1 might be the D (5 bases). The germline V gene has CDR1 SNHLY and CDR2 FYNNEI. The CDR3 has 13 amino acids. Trimming took off 6 bases at V and 0 bases at J, with 8 bases between the two ends. The CDR3: CASREQVNTEAFF. Here the CDR3 DNA reads TGTGCCAGCAGAGAACAGGTGAACACTGAAGCTTTCTTT. Drawing the rest from reference TRBV2 and TRBJ1-1, the complete variable domain is EPEVTQTPSHQVTQMGQEVILRCVPISNHLYFYWYRQILGQKVEFLVSFYNNEISEKSEIFDDQFSVERPDGSNFTLKIRSTKLEDSAMYFCASREQVNTEAFFGQGTRLTVV.

This clonotype has a count of ten or more. The chain couples TRBV5-1 to TRBJ2-1; tentative D call: TRBD2 (6 bases). Trimming took off 9 bases at V and 7 bases at J, with 17 bases between the two ends. The germline V gene encodes CDR1 SGHRS and CDR2 YFSETQ. This CDR3 spans 13 amino acids. This CDR3 is CATRGVNNNEQFF. CDR3 bases: TGCGCCACGCGGGGAGTAAACAATAATGAGCAGTTCTTC.

V usage is TRBV11-2 and J usage is TRBJ2-7, with TRBD2 matching over 13 bases. Unmatched junction bases numbered 6, after V lost 5 bases and J lost 8 bases. Germline-derived CDR1 and CDR2 are SGHAT and FQNNGV. This CDR3 is 14 amino acids long. CDR3 loop: CASSPTSGRAKQYF. The CDR3 DNA reads TGTGCCAGCAGCCCTACTAGCGGGAGGGCCAAGCAGTACTTC.

As concerns this clonotype: Germline and junction disagree at one end, which may indicate a read error. This chain joins TRBV5-6 and TRBJ2-5; D call uncertain. The CDR3 extends over 13 amino acids. In germline, CDR1 is SGHDT, CDR2 YYEEEE. The CDR3 DNA is TGCGCCAGCAGCCACCGGACCCAAGAGACCCAGTACTTC. Translation gives CASSHRTQETQYF.

The table lists this clonotype with many counts. The rearrangement uses TRBV11-1 and TRBJ2-3; no firm D call. Germline V gives CDR1 SGHAT, CDR2 FQDESV (reference sequence). This CDR3 region has 15 residues. V was trimmed by 2 bases and J by 0 bases, leaving 9 bases between them. The CDR3 sequence: CASSLSLQSTDTQYF. DNA for the CDR3: TGTGCCAGCAGCTTAAGCCTACAGAGCACAGATACGCAGTATTTT.

This chain connects TRBV6-1 to TRBJ1-2; D perhaps matches TRBD1 (5 bases). The CDR3 covers 12 residues. Trimming took off 6 bases at V and 9 bases at J, with 14 bases between the two ends. Per germline, CDR1 MNHNS and CDR2 SASEGT. For the CDR3, the DNA is TGTGCCAGCAGAGGCAAGGGGCGAAGCTACACCTTC. It codes for CASRGKGRSYTF.

This clonotype has ten or more counts. This chain's CDR3 is CASSPVRREDRYEQYF. In nucleotides, the CDR3 is TGTGCCAGCAGCCCCGTACGGCGGGAGGATCGCTACGAGCAGTACTTC. The J gene is TRBJ2-7, the V gene TRBV11-2, with 8 bases matching TRBD2. Germline V gives CDR1 SGHAT, CDR2 FQNNGV. The V gene end was trimmed by 5 bases and the J gene end by 3 bases; junction bases not matched to a gene: 12. The CDR3 loop spans 16 amino acids. The full variable domain, completed using reference TRBV11-2 and TRBJ2-7, is EAGVAQSPRYKIIEKRQSVAFWCNPISGHATLYWYQQILGQGPKLLIQFQNNGVVDDSQLPKDRFSAERLKGVDSTLKIQPAKLEDSAVYLCASSPVRREDRYEQYFGPGTRLTVT.

This clonotype has ten or more counts. The chain joins TRBV11-2 to TRBJ2-1, with 8 bases that match TRBD1. The CDR3 length is 17 residues. J gave up 5 bases and V 5 bases, and 14 bases lay outside the gene matches. The germline CDR1 and CDR2 sequences are SGHAT and FQNNGV. As DNA, the CDR3 is TGTGCCAGCAGCCCCCGTCCGGCCGGGACAGGACACAATGAGCAGTTCTTC. It yields the protein CASSPRPAGTGHNEQFF. The full variable domain, completed using reference TRBV11-2 and TRBJ2-1, is EAGVAQSPRYKIIEKRQSVAFWCNPISGHATLYWYQQILGQGPKLLIQFQNNGVVDDSQLPKDRFSAERLKGVDSTLKIQPAKLEDSAVYLCASSPRPAGTGHNEQFFGPGTRLTVL.

This clonotype was observed at least ten times. V and J are TRBV29-1 and TRBJ2-1, with 10 bases matching TRBD2. The CDR3 consists of 17 residues. CDR1 is SQVTM, CDR2 ANQGSEA, per germline. The V segment lost 3 bases and the J segment 0 bases; nucleotides outside the gene matches: 8. The CDR3 here is CSVDGLAGVNSYNEQFF. The DNA for the CDR3 is TGCAGCGTTGATGGGCTAGCGGGAGTAAACTCCTACAATGAGCAGTTCTTC.

This clonotype was seen many times. One end of the junction varies from germline; a read error may be responsible. This chain uses TRBV6-1 with TRBJ1-1; 9 nucleotides match TRBD1. This CDR3 is 13 amino acids long. Germline V CDR1 and CDR2: MNHNS, SASEGT. CDR3 residues: CAGSEGGQGKAFF. In DNA form, the CDR3 reads TGTGCCGGCAGTGAAGGGGGACAGGGTAAAGCTTTCTTT.

This clonotype has at least ten counts. V and J are TRBV3-1 and TRBJ2-7; the D is unclear. Germline CDR1 LGHDT, CDR2 YNNKEL (reference sequence). The CDR3 length is 14 residues. V shed 7 bases and J shed 0 bases, with 13 bases lying between them. DNA for the CDR3: TGTGCCAGCAATTTCGGCACAAGCTCCTACGAGCAGTACTTC. It codes for CASNFGTSSYEQYF.

This clonotype has just a few counts. The chain uses TRBV27 and TRBJ1-6; D uncertain. Germline CDR1 reads MNHEY; CDR2 reads SMNVEV (reference sequence). Trimming took off 4 bases at V and 9 bases at J, with 13 bases between the two ends. The CDR3 loop spans 14 amino acids. The CDR3 loop reads CASSSYSRRSPLHF. The CDR3 coding sequence is TGTGCCAGCAGTTCCTACTCCCGACGTTCACCCCTCCACTTT.

This clonotype occurred many times. The CDR3 DNA is TGTGCCAGCAGTTACGAGTCTAGCGGGACGGCGCAGTACTTC. This translates into CASSYESSGTAQYF. This sequence joins TRBV6-5 and TRBJ2-7; 9 bases match TRBD2. V lost 2 bases and J lost 9; bases outside the gene matches: 8. The CDR3 spans 14 residues. The germline V gene has CDR1 MNHEY and CDR2 SVGAGI.